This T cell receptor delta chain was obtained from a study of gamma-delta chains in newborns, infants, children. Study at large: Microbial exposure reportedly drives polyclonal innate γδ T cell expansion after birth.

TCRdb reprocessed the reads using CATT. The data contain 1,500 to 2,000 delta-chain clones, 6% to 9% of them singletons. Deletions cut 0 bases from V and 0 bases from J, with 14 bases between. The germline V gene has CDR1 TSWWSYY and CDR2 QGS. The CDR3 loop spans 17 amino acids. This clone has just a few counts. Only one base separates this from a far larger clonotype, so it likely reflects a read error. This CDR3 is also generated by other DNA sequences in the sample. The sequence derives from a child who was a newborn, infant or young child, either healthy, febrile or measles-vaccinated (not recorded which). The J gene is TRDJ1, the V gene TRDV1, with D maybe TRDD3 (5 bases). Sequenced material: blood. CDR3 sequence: CALGELWDLGYTDKLIF. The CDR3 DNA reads TGTGCTCTTGGGGAACTGTGGGATCTGGGTTACACCGATAAACTCATCTTT.